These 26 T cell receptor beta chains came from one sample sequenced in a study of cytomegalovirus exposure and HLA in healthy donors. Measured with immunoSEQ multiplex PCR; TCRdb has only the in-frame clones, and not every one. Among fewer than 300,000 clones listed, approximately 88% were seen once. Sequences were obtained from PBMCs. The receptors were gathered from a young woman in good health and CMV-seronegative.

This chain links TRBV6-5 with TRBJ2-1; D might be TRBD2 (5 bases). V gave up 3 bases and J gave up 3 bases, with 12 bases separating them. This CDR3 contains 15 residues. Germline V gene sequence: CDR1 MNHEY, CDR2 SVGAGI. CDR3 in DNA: TGTGCCAGCAGTTATTCTCCGGGGAACTACAATGAGCAGTTCTTC. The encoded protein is CASSYSPGNYNEQFF.

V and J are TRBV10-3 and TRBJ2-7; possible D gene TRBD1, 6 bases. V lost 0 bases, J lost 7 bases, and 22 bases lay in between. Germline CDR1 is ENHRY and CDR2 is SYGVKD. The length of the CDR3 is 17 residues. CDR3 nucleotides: TGTGCCATCAGTGAGTCGACATACGGGACACCCCAAAGGGAGCAGTACTTC. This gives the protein CAISESTYGTPQREQYF.

The CDR3, as DNA: TGCGCCACCGGAGACGGATCCTACGAGCAGTACTTC. It yields the protein CATGDGSYEQYF. The genes are TRBV10-2 and TRBJ2-7; D remains ambiguous. The CDR3 covers 12 residues. In germline, CDR1 is WSHSY, CDR2 SAAADI. V was cut by 10 bases and J by 1 base, with 11 bases left in between.

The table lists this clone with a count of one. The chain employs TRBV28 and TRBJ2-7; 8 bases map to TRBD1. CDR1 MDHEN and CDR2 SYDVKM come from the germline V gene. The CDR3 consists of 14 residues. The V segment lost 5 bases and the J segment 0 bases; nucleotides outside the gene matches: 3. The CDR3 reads CASSTGQGSYEQYF. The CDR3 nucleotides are TGTGCCAGCAGTACCGGACAGGGCTCCTACGAGCAGTACTTC.

CDR3 protein: CASSLGGLAEETQYF. DNA of the CDR3: TGTGCCAGCAGCTTGGGGGGACTAGCTGAAGAGACCCAGTACTTC. The chain recombines TRBV5-4 with TRBJ2-5, with 9 nucleotides matching TRBD2. CDR1 is SGHNT, CDR2 YYREEE, per germline (reference sequence). The CDR3 has 15 residues. The junction had 3 bases not matched to a gene; V was cut back by 0 bases and J by 3 bases.

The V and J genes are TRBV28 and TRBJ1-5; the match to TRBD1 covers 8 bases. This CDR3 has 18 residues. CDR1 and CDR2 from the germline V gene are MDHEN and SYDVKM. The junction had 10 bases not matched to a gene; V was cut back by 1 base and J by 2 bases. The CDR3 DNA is TGTGCCAGCAGTTTATCCGAGACAGGGGCGGGACGCAATCAGCCCCAGCATTTT. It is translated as CASSLSETGAGRNQPQHF.

CDR3 bases: TGTGCCAGCAGTTACTCGCGGGGTAACACAGATACGCAGTATTTT. Amino acids: CASSYSRGNTDTQYF. This chain links TRBV6-5 with TRBJ2-3; a possible D gene is TRBD2 (6 bases). Trimming removed 0 bases at V and 2 bases at J, with 9 bases between. The CDR3 extends over 15 amino acids. Germline assignment: CDR1 MNHEY and CDR2 SVGAGI.

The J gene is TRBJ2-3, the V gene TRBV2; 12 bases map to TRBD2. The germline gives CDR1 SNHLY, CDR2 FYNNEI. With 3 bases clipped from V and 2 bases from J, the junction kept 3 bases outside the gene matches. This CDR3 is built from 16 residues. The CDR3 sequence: CASSDRLAGDTDTQYF. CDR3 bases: TGTGCCAGCAGTGATCGACTAGCGGGAGACACAGATACGCAGTATTTT. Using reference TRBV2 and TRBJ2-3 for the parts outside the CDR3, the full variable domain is EPEVTQTPSHQVTQMGQEVILRCVPISNHLYFYWYRQILGQKVEFLVSFYNNEISEKSEIFDDQFSVERPDGSNFTLKIRSTKLEDSAMYFCASSDRLAGDTDTQYFGPGTRLTVL.

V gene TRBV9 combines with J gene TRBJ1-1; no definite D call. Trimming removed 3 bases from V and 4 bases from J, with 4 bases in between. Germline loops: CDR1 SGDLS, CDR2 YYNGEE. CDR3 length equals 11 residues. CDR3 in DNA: TGTGCCAGCAGCGCGGGCACTGAAGCTTTCTTT. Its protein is CASSAGTEAFF.

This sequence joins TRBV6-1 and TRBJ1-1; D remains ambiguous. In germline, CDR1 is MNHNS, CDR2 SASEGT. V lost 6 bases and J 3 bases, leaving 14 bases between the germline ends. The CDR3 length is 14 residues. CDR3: CASREPRWHTEAFF. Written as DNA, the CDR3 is TGTGCCAGCAGAGAACCCCGTTGGCACACTGAAGCTTTCTTT.

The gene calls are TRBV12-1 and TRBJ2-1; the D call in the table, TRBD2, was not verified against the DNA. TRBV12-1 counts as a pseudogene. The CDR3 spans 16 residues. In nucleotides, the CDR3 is TGTGCCAGCAGACGAGGATCTAGCGGGACCTACAATGAGCAGTTCTTC. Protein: CASRRGSSGTYNEQFF.

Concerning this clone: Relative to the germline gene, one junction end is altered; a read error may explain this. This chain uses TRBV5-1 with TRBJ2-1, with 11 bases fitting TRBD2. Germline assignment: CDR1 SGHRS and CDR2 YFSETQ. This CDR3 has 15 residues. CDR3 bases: TGCGCCAGCAACTTGCTAGCGGGAGGTGGGAATGAGCAGTTCTTC. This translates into CASNLLAGGGNEQFF.

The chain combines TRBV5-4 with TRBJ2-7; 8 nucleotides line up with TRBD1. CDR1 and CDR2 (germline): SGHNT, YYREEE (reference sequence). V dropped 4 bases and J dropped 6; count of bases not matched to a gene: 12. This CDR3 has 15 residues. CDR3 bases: TGTGCCAGCAGCCTGGACAGGGCCTCACCTAGCGAGCAGTACTTC. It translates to CASSLDRASPSEQYF.

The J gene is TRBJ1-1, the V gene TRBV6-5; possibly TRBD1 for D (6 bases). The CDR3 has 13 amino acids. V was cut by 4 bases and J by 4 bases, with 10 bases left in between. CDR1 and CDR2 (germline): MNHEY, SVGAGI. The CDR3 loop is CASSWTAATEAFF. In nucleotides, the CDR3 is TGTGCCAGCAGTTGGACAGCGGCCACTGAAGCTTTCTTT.

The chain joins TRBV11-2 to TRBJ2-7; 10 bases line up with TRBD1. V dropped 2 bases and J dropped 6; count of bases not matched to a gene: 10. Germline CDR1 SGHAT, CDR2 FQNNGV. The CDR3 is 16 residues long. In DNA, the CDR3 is TGTGCCAGCAGCTTAACCTGGCTGACAGGGGGCGGCGAGCAGTACTTC. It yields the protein CASSLTWLTGGGEQYF.

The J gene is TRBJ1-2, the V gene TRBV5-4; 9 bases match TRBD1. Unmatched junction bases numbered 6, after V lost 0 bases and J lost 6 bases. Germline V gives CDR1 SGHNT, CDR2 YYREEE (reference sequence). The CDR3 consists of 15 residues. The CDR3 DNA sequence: TGTGCCAGCAGCTTGGGGGGACAGGGAGTGGATGGCTACACCTTC. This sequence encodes CASSLGGQGVDGYTF.

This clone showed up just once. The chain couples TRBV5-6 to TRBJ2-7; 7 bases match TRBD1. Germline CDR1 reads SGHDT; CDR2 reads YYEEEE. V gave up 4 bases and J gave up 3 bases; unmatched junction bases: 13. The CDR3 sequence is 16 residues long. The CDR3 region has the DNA TGTGCCAGCAGCCCGGACGACAGGGCTCCTTTCTACGAGCAGTACTTC. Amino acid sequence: CASSPDDRAPFYEQYF.

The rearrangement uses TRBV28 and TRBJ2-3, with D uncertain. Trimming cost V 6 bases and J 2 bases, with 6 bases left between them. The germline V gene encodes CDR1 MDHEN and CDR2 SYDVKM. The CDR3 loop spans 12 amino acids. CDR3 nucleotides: TGTGCCAGCAGCCCTTACACAGATACGCAGTATTTT. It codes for CASSPYTDTQYF.

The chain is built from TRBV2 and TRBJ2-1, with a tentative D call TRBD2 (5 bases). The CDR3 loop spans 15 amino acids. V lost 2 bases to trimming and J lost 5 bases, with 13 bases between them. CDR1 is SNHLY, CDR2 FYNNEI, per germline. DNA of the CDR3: TGTGCCAGCAGTGAACGTGGGAGAGGGAACAATGAGCAGTTCTTC. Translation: CASSERGRGNNEQFF. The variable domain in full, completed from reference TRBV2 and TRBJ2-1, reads EPEVTQTPSHQVTQMGQEVILRCVPISNHLYFYWYRQILGQKVEFLVSFYNNEISEKSEIFDDQFSVERPDGSNFTLKIRSTKLEDSAMYFCASSERGRGNNEQFFGPGTRLTVL.

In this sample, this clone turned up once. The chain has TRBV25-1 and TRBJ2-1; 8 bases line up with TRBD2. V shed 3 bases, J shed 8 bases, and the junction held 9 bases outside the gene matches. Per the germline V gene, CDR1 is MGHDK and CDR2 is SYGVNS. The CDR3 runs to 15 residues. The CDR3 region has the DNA TGTGCCAGCAGTGACGGGGTAGCGGGATCGGATGAGCAGTTCTTC. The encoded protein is CASSDGVAGSDEQFF.

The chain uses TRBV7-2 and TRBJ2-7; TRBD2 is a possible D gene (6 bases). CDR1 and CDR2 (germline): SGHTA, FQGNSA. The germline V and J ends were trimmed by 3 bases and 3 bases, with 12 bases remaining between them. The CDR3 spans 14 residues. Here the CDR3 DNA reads TGTGCCAGCAGCTTCGGGGGATTCTTCTACGAGCAGTACTTC. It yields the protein CASSFGGFFYEQYF.

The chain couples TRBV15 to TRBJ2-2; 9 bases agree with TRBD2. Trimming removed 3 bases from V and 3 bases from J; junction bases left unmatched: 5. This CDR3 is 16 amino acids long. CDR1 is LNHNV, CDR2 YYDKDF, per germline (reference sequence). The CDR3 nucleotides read TGTGCCACCAGCAGCGCTAGCGGGACCTACACCGGGGAGCTGTTTTTT. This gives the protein CATSSASGTYTGELFF. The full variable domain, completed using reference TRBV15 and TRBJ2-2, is DAMVIQNPRYQVTQFGKPVTLSCSQTLNHNVMYWYQQKSSQAPKLLFHYYDKDFNNEADTPDNFQSRRPNTSFCFLDIRSPGLGDTAMYLCATSSASGTYTGELFFGEGSRLTVL.

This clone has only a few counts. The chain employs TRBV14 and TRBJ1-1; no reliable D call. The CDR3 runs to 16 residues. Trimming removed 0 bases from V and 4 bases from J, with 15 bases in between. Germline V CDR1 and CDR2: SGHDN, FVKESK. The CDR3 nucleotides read TGTGCCAGCAGCCAAGATTATCGGGGTTGGGCCACTGAAGCTTTCTTT. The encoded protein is CASSQDYRGWATEAFF.

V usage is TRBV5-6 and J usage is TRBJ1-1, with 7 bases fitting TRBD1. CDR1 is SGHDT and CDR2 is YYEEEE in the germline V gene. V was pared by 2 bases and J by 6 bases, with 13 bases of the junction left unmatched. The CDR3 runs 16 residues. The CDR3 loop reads CASSLTGQTLGPEAFF. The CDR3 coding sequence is TGTGCCAGCAGCTTAACGGGACAGACTCTGGGTCCTGAAGCTTTCTTT.

CDR3 nucleotide sequence: TGTGCCTGGTTGGCCGGGGCCAACGTCCTGACTTTC. Encoded protein: CAWLAGANVLTF. This chain joins TRBV30 and TRBJ2-6, with no clear D. Trimming stripped 5 bases from V and 4 bases from J, with 6 bases between. Germline values: CDR1 GTSNPN, CDR2 SVGIG (reference sequence). CDR3 length equals 12 residues.

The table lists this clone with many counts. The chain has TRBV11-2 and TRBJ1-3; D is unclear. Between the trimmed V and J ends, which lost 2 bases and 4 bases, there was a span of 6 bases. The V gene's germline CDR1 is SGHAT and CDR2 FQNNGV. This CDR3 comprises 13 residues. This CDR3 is CASSLIVGNTIYF. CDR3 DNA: TGTGCCAGCAGCTTAATTGTAGGAAACACCATATATTTT.